The clone carrying this TCR beta chain showed up just a few times. Antigen unknown. The CDR3 consists of 14 residues. CDR1 and CDR2 (germline): SQVTM, ANQGSEA. The V segment lost 8 bases and the J segment 6 bases; nucleotides outside the gene matches: 14. Through a sample-barcoded 5' primer and a J-beta primer mix, a second PCR was run for about 6 to 12 cycles. MiXCR, applied by TCRdb to the 5' RACE reads, yields one record per CDR3 protein. The table shows about 600,000 distinct CDR3 sequences, with 40% to 55% occurring only once. This record comes from a study of blood T cells in healthy people across ages. The study's findings and limits: The unknown donor CMV status may have confounded expanded clonotype changes.

Sequencing was performed on blood. The genes are TRBV29-1 and TRBJ2-7, with 9 bases matching TRBD1. The TCR sequence derives from a man older than 75 in good health. For the CDR3, the DNA is TGCAGCATCAGATCCGGGACAGGGCGGCGCGAGCAGTACTTC. Protein product: CSIRSGTGRREQYF.